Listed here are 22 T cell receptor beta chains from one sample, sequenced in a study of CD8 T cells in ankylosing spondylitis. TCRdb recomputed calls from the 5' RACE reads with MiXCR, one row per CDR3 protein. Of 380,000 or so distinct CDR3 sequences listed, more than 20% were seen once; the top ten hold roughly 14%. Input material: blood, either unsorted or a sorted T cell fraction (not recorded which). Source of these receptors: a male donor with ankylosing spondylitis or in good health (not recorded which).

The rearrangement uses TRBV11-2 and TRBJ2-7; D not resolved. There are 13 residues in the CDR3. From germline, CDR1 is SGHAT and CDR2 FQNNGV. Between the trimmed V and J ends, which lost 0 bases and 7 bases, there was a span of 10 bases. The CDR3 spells CASSLDDWREQYF. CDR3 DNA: TGTGCCAGCAGCTTAGATGACTGGCGAGAGCAGTACTTC.

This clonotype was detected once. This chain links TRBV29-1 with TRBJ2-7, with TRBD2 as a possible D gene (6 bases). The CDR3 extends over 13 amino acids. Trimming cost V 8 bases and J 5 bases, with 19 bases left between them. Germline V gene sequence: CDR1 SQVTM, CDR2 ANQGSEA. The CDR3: CSLLGGSDNEQYF. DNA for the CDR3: TGCAGCCTACTGGGGGGATCGGACAACGAGCAGTACTTC.

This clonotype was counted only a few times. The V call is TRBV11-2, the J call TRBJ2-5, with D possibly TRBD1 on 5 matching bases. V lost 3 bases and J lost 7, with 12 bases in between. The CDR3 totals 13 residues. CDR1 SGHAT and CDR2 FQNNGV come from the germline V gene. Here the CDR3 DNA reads TGTGCCAGCAGCTTTACCAGGGAACGGACCCAGTACTTC. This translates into CASSFTRERTQYF. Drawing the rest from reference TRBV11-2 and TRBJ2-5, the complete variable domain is EAGVAQSPRYKIIEKRQSVAFWCNPISGHATLYWYQQILGQGPKLLIQFQNNGVVDDSQLPKDRFSAERLKGVDSTLKIQPAKLEDSAVYLCASSFTRERTQYFGPGTRLLVL.

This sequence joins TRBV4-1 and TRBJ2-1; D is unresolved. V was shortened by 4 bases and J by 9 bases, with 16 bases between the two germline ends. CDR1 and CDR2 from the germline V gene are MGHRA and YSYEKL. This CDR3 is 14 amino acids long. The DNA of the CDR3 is TGCGCCAGCAGCCCCCCAAACCGGCCCACTGAGCAGTTCTTC. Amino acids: CASSPPNRPTEQFF.

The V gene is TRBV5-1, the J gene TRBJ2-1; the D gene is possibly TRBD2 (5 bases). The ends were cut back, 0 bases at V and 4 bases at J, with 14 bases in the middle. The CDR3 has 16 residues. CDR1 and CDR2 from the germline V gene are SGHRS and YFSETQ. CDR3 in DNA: TGCGCCAGCAGCTTGGTGGCAGCGGAGGATTACAATGAGCAGTTCTTC. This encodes CASSLVAAEDYNEQFF.

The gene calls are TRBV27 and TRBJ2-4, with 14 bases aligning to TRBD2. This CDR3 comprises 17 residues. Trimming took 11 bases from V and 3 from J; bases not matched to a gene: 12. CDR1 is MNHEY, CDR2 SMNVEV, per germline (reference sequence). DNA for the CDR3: TGTGCCCGGACGTGGACTAGCGGGGGGAAAGACAAAAACATTCAGTACTTC. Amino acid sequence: CARTWTSGGKDKNIQYF.

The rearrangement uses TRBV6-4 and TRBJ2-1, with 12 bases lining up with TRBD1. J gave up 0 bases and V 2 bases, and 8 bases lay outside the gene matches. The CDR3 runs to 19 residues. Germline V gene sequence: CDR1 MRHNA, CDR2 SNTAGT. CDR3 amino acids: CASSDGTGGPNPSYNEQFF. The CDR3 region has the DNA TGTGCCAGCAGTGACGGGACAGGGGGCCCCAACCCCTCCTACAATGAGCAGTTCTTC.

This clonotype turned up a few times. CDR3 protein: CASSPLNLPYEQYF. The CDR3 DNA reads TGTGCCAGCAGTCCCCTCAATCTCCCCTACGAGCAGTACTTC. This chain joins TRBV27 and TRBJ2-7; D unclear. The CDR3 spans 14 residues. Germline V lookup: CDR1 MNHEY, CDR2 SMNVEV (reference sequence). Trimming shortened V by 5 bases and J by 2 bases, and 13 bases separated the two germline ends.

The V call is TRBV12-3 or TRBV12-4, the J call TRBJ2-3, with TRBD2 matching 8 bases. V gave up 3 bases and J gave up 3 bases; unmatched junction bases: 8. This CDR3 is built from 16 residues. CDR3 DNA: TGTGCCAGCAGTTTTCTTCCGGGGGGGCGTACAGATACGCAGTATTTT. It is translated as CASSFLPGGRTDTQYF.

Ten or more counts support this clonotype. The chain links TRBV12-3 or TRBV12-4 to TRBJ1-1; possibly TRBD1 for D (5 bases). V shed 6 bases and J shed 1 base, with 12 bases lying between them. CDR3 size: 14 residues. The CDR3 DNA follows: TGTGCCAGCAGCGGGGCTTCCCCGAACACTGAAGCTTTCTTT. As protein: CASSGASPNTEAFF.

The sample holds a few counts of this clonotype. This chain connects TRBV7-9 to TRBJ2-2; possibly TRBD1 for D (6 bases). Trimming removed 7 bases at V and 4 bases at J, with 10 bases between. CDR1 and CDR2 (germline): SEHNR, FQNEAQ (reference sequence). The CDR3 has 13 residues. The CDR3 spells CASIEQGTGELFF. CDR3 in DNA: TGTGCCAGCATCGAACAGGGCACCGGGGAGCTGTTTTTT.

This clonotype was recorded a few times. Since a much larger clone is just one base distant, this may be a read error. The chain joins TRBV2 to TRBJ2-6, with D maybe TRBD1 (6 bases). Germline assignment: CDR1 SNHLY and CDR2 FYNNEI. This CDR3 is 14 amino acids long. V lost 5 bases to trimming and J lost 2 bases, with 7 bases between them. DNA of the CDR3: TGTGCCAGCAGTAAGGGGGCTGGGGCCAACGTCCTGACTTTC. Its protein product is CASSKGAGANVLTF. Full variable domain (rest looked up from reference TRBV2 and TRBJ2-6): EPEVTQTPSHQVTQMGQEVILRCVPISNHLYFYWYRQILGQKVEFLVSFYNNEISEKSEIFDDQFSVERPDGSNFTLKIRSTKLEDSAMYFCASSKGAGANVLTFGAGSRLTVL.

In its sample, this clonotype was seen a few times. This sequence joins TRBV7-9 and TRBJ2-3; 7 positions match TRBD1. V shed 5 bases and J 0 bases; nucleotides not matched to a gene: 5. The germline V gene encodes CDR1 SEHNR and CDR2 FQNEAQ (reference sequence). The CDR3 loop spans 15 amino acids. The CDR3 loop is CASSPGQTSTDTQYF. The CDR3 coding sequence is TGTGCCAGCAGCCCGGGACAGACTAGCACAGATACGCAGTATTTT.

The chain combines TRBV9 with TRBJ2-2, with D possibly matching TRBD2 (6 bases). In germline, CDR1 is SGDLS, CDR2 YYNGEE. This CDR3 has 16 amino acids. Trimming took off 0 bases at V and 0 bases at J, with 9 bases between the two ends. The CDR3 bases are TGTGCCAGCAGCGTAGACAGGACTACGAACACCGGGGAGCTGTTTTTT. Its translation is CASSVDRTTNTGELFF. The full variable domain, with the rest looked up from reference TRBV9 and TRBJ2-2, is DSGVTQTPKHLITATGQRVTLRCSPRSGDLSVYWYQQSLDQGLQFLIQYYNGEERAKGNILERFSAQQFPDLHSELNLSSLELGDSALYFCASSVDRTTNTGELFFGEGSRLTVL.

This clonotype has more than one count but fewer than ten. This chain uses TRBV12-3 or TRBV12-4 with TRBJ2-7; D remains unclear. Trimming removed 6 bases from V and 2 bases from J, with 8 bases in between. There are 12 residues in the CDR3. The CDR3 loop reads CASSPNPYEQYF. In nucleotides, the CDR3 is TGTGCCAGCAGCCCGAACCCCTACGAGCAGTACTTC.

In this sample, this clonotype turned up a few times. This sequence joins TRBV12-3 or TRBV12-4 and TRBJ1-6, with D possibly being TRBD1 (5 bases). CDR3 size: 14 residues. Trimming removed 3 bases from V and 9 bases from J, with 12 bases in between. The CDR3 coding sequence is TGTGCCAGCAGTTTGGGGACCGCCCTTTCACCCCTCCACTTT. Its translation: CASSLGTALSPLHF.

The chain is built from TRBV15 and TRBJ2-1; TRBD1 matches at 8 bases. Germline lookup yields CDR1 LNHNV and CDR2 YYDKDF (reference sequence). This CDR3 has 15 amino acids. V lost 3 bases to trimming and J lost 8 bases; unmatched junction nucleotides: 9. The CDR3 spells CATSSRQGPHDEQFF. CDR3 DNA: TGTGCCACCAGCAGTAGACAGGGGCCCCACGATGAGCAGTTCTTC.

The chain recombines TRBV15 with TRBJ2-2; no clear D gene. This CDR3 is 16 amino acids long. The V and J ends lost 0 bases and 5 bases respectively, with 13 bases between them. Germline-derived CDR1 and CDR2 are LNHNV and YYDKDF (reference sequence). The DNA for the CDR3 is TGTGCCACCAGCAGAGATGCGAGCCCAAGAACCGGGGAGCTGTTTTTT. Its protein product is CATSRDASPRTGELFF. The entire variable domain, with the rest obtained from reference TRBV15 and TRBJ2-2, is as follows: DAMVIQNPRYQVTQFGKPVTLSCSQTLNHNVMYWYQQKSSQAPKLLFHYYDKDFNNEADTPDNFQSRRPNTSFCFLDIRSPGLGDTAMYLCATSRDASPRTGELFFGEGSRLTVL.

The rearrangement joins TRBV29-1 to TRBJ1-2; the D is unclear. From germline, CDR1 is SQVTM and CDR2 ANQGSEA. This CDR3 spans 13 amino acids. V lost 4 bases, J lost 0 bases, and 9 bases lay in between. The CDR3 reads CSVGEESNYGYTF. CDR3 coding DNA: TGCAGCGTTGGGGAAGAGTCTAACTATGGCTACACCTTC.

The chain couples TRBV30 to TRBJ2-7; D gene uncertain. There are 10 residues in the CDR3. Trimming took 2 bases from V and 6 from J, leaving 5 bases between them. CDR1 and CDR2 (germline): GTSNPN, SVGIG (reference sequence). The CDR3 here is CAWSLGEQYF. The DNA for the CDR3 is TGTGCCTGGAGTTTAGGCGAGCAGTACTTC.

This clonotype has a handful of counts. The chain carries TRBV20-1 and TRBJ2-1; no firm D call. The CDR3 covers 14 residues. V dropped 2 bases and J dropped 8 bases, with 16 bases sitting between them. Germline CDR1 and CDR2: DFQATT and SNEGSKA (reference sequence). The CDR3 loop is CSARTGPTIDEQFF. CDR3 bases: TGCAGTGCTAGAACGGGTCCCACAATCGATGAGCAGTTCTTC.

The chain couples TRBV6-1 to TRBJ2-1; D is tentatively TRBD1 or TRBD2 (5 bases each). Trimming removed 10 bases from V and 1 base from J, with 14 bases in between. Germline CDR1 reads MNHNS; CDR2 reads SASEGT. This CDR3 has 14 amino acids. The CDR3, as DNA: TGTGCCACCGTGGGGACGGGGTCCTACAATGAGCAGTTCTTC. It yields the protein CATVGTGSYNEQFF.